A single sample is the source of the 20 T cell receptor beta chains below, sequenced in a study of identical twins. From the 5' RACE reads, TCRdb called clonotypes with MiXCR, one entry per CDR3 protein. In the table there are a few hundred thousand distinct CDR3 sequences, about 12% of which are singletons. These records were also assigned to another study, of yellow fever vaccine responses in identical twins.

Sequenced input: CD8+ T cells sorted from blood. These TCRs come from a woman between 18 and 29 years old in good health.

Worth noting for this clonotype: A junction boundary mismatches the germline segment, possibly from a read error. This chain uses TRBV6-5 with TRBJ2-2; 7 positions agree with TRBD2. The CDR3 contains 12 residues. Germline assignment: CDR1 MNHEY and CDR2 SVGAGI. For the CDR3, the DNA is TGTGCCAGCAGCCTTGTCGCGGGGGAGCTGGTTTTT. As protein: CASSLVAGELVF.

The genes are TRBV11-2 and TRBJ2-1; 9 bases are shared with TRBD1. Per the germline V gene, CDR1 is SGHAT and CDR2 is FQNNGV. The CDR3 extends over 15 amino acids. V was pared by 5 bases and J by 4 bases, with 6 bases of the junction left unmatched. CDR3 region: CASSAGTGTYNEQFF. In DNA, the CDR3 is TGTGCCAGCAGCGCTGGGACAGGGACTTACAATGAGCAGTTCTTC.

V usage is TRBV15 and J usage is TRBJ1-2; the match to TRBD1 covers 8 bases. The length of the CDR3 is 17 residues. Per the germline V gene, CDR1 is LNHNV and CDR2 is YYDKDF (reference sequence). V shed 0 bases, J shed 3 bases, and the junction held 9 bases outside the gene matches. CDR3 amino acids: CATSRDGLGQGDYGYTF. For the CDR3, the DNA is TGTGCCACCAGCAGAGACGGTCTAGGACAGGGAGACTATGGCTACACCTTC.

This clonotype appeared a few times. The genes are TRBV2 and TRBJ2-7; 9 bases are a match to TRBD1. Germline CDR1 reads SNHLY; CDR2 reads FYNNEI. This CDR3 spans 11 amino acids. The DNA of the CDR3 is TGTGCCAGCATGGCGGGGACAGGGTGCTGCGTC. The encoded protein is CASMAGTGCCV.

This clonotype was seen only a few times. The rearrangement uses TRBV20-1 and TRBJ1-5; D remains ambiguous. Trimming took 3 bases from V and 0 from J, leaving 12 bases between them. Germline V gene sequence: CDR1 DFQATT, CDR2 SNEGSKA (reference sequence). The CDR3 sequence is 15 residues long. The CDR3 reads CSASRVGISNQPQHF. As DNA, the CDR3 is TGCAGTGCTAGCAGAGTCGGCATTAGCAATCAGCCCCAGCATTTT.

This clonotype has just a few counts. The V gene is TRBV2, the J gene TRBJ2-1; TRBD1 matches at 8 bases. Germline trimming cut 8 bases from V and 4 bases from J; bases unmatched to any gene: 7. Looked up from germline, CDR1 is SNHLY and CDR2 is FYNNEI. The CDR3 totals 14 residues. The CDR3 DNA reads TGTGCCAGCGAGTTGGACAGGGCATACAATGAGCAGTTCTTC. It specifies CASELDRAYNEQFF.

Only a few counts were recorded for this clonotype. This chain joins TRBV29-1 and TRBJ1-2; possibly TRBD1 for D (6 bases). V was shortened by 6 bases and J by 2 bases, with 13 bases between the two germline ends. The CDR3 consists of 13 residues. Looked up from germline, CDR1 is SQVTM and CDR2 is ANQGSEA. In DNA form, the CDR3 reads TGCAGCGTCCGAACAGGGTTCAACTATGGCTACACCTTC. Protein: CSVRTGFNYGYTF.

This clonotype was seen a few times. The chain links TRBV28 to TRBJ1-2; no clear D gene. V lost 4 bases to trimming and J lost 0 bases, with 9 bases between them. CDR3 length: 14 amino acids. CDR1 MDHEN and CDR2 SYDVKM come from the germline V gene. DNA of the CDR3: TGTGCCAGCAGTTACACGGGTTCTAACTATGGCTACACCTTC. Amino acids: CASSYTGSNYGYTF.

The V call is TRBV9, the J call TRBJ2-3; D may be TRBD2 (6 bases). The CDR3 is 16 amino acids. Germline CDR1 SGDLS, CDR2 YYNGEE. V was trimmed by 0 bases and J by 3 bases, leaving 14 bases between them. The CDR3 protein is CASSVGVAERTDTQYF. The DNA of the CDR3 is TGTGCCAGCAGCGTAGGAGTAGCGGAAAGGACAGATACGCAGTATTTT.

The chain carries TRBV6-1 and TRBJ2-2; 8 bases line up with TRBD1. Germline V gene lookup returns CDR1 MNHNS and CDR2 SASEGT. The CDR3 totals 15 residues. V dropped 8 bases and J dropped 6; count of bases not matched to a gene: 11. CDR3 DNA sequence: TGTGCCAGCTCTTCGATGACAGGGGAGGCCGGGGAGCTGTTTTTT. This sequence encodes CASSSMTGEAGELFF.

The chain links TRBV5-5 to TRBJ2-4; 14 bases are shared with TRBD2. This CDR3 has 17 amino acids. J gave up 4 bases and V 7 bases, and 10 bases lay outside the gene matches. CDR1 and CDR2 from the germline V gene are SGHKS and YYEKEE (reference sequence). CDR3 region: CASGSEGTSGGKNIQYF. For the CDR3, the DNA is TGTGCCAGCGGCTCGGAGGGGACTAGCGGGGGAAAAAACATTCAGTACTTC.

This clonotype was recorded a few times. V usage is TRBV11-2 and J usage is TRBJ2-3; 11 positions agree with TRBD2. Germline trimming cut 5 bases from V and 3 bases from J; bases unmatched to any gene: 16. CDR1 is SGHAT and CDR2 is FQNNGV in the germline V gene. This CDR3 has 19 residues. CDR3 residues: CASSLRLAGYRGETDTQYF. CDR3 in DNA: TGTGCCAGCAGCCTCAGACTAGCGGGGTACCGGGGAGAGACAGATACGCAGTATTTT.

This clonotype was seen a few times. The rearrangement joins TRBV12-3 or TRBV12-4 to TRBJ2-2; 8 bases are shared with TRBD1. The CDR3 has 14 amino acids. Trimming cost V 4 bases and J 6 bases; bases outside gene matches: 4. The CDR3 coding sequence is TGTGCCAGCAGTTCATCCAGGGGGCCCGGGGAGCTGTTTTTT. Its protein product is CASSSSRGPGELFF.

Many counts were recorded for this clonotype. J is TRBJ1-1 and V is TRBV7-9; D may be TRBD1 (6 bases). The CDR3 spans 15 residues. V shed 2 bases and J shed 1 base, with 11 bases lying between them. Per the germline V gene, CDR1 is SEHNR and CDR2 is FQNEAQ (reference sequence). CDR3 in amino acids: CASSLPPGQNTEAFF. CDR3 coding DNA: TGTGCCAGCAGCTTACCGCCGGGACAGAACACTGAAGCTTTCTTT.

This sequence joins TRBV2 and TRBJ1-4, with 8 bases lining up with TRBD1. Germline CDR1 reads SNHLY; CDR2 reads FYNNEI. The V segment lost 7 bases and the J segment 6 bases; nucleotides outside the gene matches: 4. The CDR3 sequence is 13 residues long. CDR3 protein: CASTATGDEKLFF. CDR3 nucleotides: TGTGCCAGCACCGCGACAGGGGATGAAAAACTGTTTTTT.

J is TRBJ2-2 and V is TRBV24-1; D call uncertain. The CDR3 contains 14 residues. Germline CDR1 reads KGHDR; CDR2 reads SFDVKD. The V gene lost 4 bases and the J gene lost 0 bases, with 5 bases spanning the gap. The CDR3 coding sequence is TGTGCCACCAGTGAGCTCGCGAACACCGGGGAGCTGTTTTTT. Residues: CATSELANTGELFF.

This clonotype was observed many times. The genes are TRBV20-1 and TRBJ2-5, with D hard to call. V was shortened by 2 bases and J by 4 bases, with 14 bases between the two germline ends. Germline V gene data show CDR1 as DFQATT and CDR2 as SNEGSKA (reference sequence). CDR3 length equals 14 residues. CDR3 sequence reads: CSARLGVGTETQYF. In DNA form, the CDR3 reads TGCAGTGCTAGATTAGGCGTGGGAACAGAGACCCAGTACTTC.

This clonotype was recorded a few times. This chain uses TRBV28 with TRBJ2-7; no reliable D call. The CDR3 is made up of 13 amino acids. Germline CDR1 is MDHEN and CDR2 is SYDVKM. Trimming removed 1 base at V and 7 bases at J, with 11 bases between. The CDR3 here is CASSLSPSGEQYV. The CDR3 DNA sequence: TGTGCCAGCAGTTTATCCCCCTCAGGAGAGCAGTACGTC.

This clonotype occurred a few times. V is TRBV4-2 and J is TRBJ2-7; D is ambiguous. Looked up from germline, CDR1 is LGHNA and CDR2 is YNFKEQ. Trimming stripped 4 bases from V and 5 bases from J, with 12 bases between. The CDR3 loop spans 13 amino acids. The CDR3 DNA follows: TGTGCCAGCAGCCTCCCGGCAGGCGACGAGCAGTACGTC. Amino acid sequence: CASSLPAGDEQYV.

There are a few counts of this clonotype. The gene calls are TRBV27 and TRBJ1-5; the D is unclear. Germline V lookup: CDR1 MNHEY, CDR2 SMNVEV (reference sequence). V lost 4 bases to trimming and J lost 3 bases, with 13 bases between them. The CDR3 spans 15 residues. As DNA, the CDR3 is TGTGCCAGCAGTTCTGGACCTAACCACAATCAGCCCCAGCATTTT. It is translated as CASSSGPNHNQPQHF.